Presented here are 20 T cell receptor beta chains from one specimen sequenced in a study of T cell changes during pregnancy in multiple sclerosis. Repertoires were generated with immunoSEQ multiplex PCR, while TCRdb's copy carries only in-frame clones and drops some. Found here are about 70,000 clones, approximately 94% of them singletons; the top ten hold 0.58%. The sample in question was peripheral blood, obtained in the third trimester of pregnancy. The receptors were gathered from a female donor with multiple sclerosis, enrolled in a pregnancy study.

The chain uses TRBV5-4 and TRBJ1-2, with 8 bases that match TRBD1. The J segment lost 5 bases and the V segment lost 5 bases, leaving 11 bases of the junction unmatched. CDR1 and CDR2 from the germline V gene are SGHNT and YYREEE (reference sequence). CDR3 length: 15 residues. CDR3 sequence (DNA): TGTGCCAGCAGTCCAGGACAGGGAAGCAGATATGGCTACACCTTC. This sequence encodes CASSPGQGSRYGYTF.

The chain has TRBV10-1 and TRBJ1-3; D call uncertain. The germline CDR1 and CDR2 sequences are WNHNN and SYGVQD (reference sequence). The V end was cut by 7 bases, the J end by 3 bases, with 10 bases between. The CDR3 has 13 amino acids. CDR3 sequence (DNA): TGCGCCAGCAAGGCACCTAGTGGAAACACCATATATTTT. It is translated as CASKAPSGNTIYF.

Comments on this clone: The junction does not match germline at one end; this may be a read error. The V call is TRBV5-8, the J call TRBJ1-6; 7 bases align to TRBD1. Germline CDR1 is SGHTS and CDR2 is YDEGEE. This CDR3 is 16 amino acids long. The CDR3: CASRLDPGTANSPLHF. In nucleotides, the CDR3 is TGTGCCAGCAGGTTGGATCCCGGGACAGCTAATTCACCCCTCCACTTT.

The V call is TRBV5-1, the J call TRBJ2-2, with a possible D match to TRBD2 (6 bases). This CDR3 is built from 15 residues. The V and J ends lost 4 bases and 1 base respectively, with 11 bases between them. Germline V gene lookup returns CDR1 SGHRS and CDR2 YFSETQ. In DNA, the CDR3 is TGCGCCAGCAGCGGGGACTTACGGAACACCGGGGAGCTGTTTTTT. This codes for CASSGDLRNTGELFF.

J is TRBJ1-5 and V is TRBV7-9; 7 bases map to TRBD1. Trimming at V came to 0 bases and at J to 4 bases, leaving 0 bases not matched to a gene. CDR1 is SEHNR and CDR2 is FQNEAQ in the germline V gene (reference sequence). The CDR3 runs 14 residues. The CDR3: CASSLATGNQPQHF. As DNA, the CDR3 is TGTGCCAGCAGCTTAGCGACAGGGAATCAGCCCCAGCATTTT.

The gene calls are TRBV4-3 and TRBJ1-6; possibly TRBD1 for D (6 bases). Trimming took off 8 bases at V and 0 bases at J, with 17 bases between the two ends. The CDR3 is made up of 17 amino acids. Germline lookup yields CDR1 LGHNA and CDR2 YSLEER. The CDR3 nucleotides are TGCGCCAGCTCCGGCGGGGGCTTGAGCTCCTATAATTCACCCCTCCACTTT. Translating it yields CASSGGGLSSYNSPLHF.

V gene TRBV7-2 combines with J gene TRBJ1-3; no clear D. Deletions cut 2 bases from V and 0 bases from J, with 11 bases between. The CDR3 has 16 residues. The germline V gene has CDR1 SGHTA and CDR2 FQGNSA. CDR3 sequence reads: CASSLSPGASGNTIYF. CDR3 coding DNA: TGTGCCAGCAGCTTATCACCGGGAGCCTCTGGAAACACCATATATTTT.

The genes are TRBV5-8 and TRBJ1-4, with unresolved D. There are 18 residues in the CDR3. CDR1 and CDR2 (germline): SGHTS, YDEGEE. The V end was cut by 0 bases, the J end by 0 bases, with 15 bases between. CDR3 coding DNA: TGTGCCAGCAGCTTGGGGGCGAGTACGCAAGCAACTAATGAAAAACTGTTTTTT. Protein sequence: CASSLGASTQATNEKLFF.

The chain carries TRBV10-3 and TRBJ2-7, with 8 bases aligning to TRBD1. V lost 4 bases to trimming and J lost 1 base; unmatched junction nucleotides: 6. The CDR3 covers 15 residues. The V gene's germline CDR1 is ENHRY and CDR2 SYGVKD. The CDR3, as DNA: TGTGCCATCAGTGCGGGGGACAGGCCTTCCTACGAGCAGTACTTC. Translating gives CAISAGDRPSYEQYF.

The chain uses TRBV5-1 and TRBJ2-2; 14 bases align to TRBD2. This CDR3 has 18 amino acids. Trimming cost V 2 bases and J 0 bases; bases outside gene matches: 3. The germline V gene encodes CDR1 SGHRS and CDR2 YFSETQ. CDR3 amino acids: CASSLGLAGGPNTGELFF. For the CDR3, the DNA is TGCGCCAGCAGCTTAGGACTAGCGGGGGGTCCGAACACCGGGGAGCTGTTTTTT. Looking up the rest from reference TRBV5-1 and TRBJ2-2 gives the full variable domain: KAGVTQTPRYLIKTRGQQVTLSCSPISGHRSVSWYQQTPGQGLQFLFEYFSETQRNKGNFPGRFSGRQFSNSRSEMNVSTLELGDSALYLCASSLGLAGGPNTGELFFGEGSRLTVL.

Of note for this clone: The identical CDR3 is also encoded by other nucleotide sequences in the sample. CDR3 loop: CASSWTSTDTQYF. In nucleotides, the CDR3 is TGTGCCAGCAGCTGGACTAGCACAGATACGCAGTATTTT. The chain links TRBV6-1 to TRBJ2-3, with a weak D call TRBD2 (5 bases). Germline-derived CDR1 and CDR2 are MNHNS and SASEGT. The CDR3 contains 13 residues. Trimming removed 6 bases at V and 0 bases at J, with 7 bases between.

This sequence joins TRBV19 and TRBJ1-5, with unresolved D. Trimming stripped 4 bases from V and 5 bases from J, with 9 bases between. This CDR3 is built from 13 residues. Germline CDR1 LNHDA, CDR2 SQIVND (reference sequence). CDR3 sequence: CASSRAAYQPQHF. CDR3 DNA: TGTGCCAGTAGTAGGGCAGCTTATCAGCCCCAGCATTTT.

V usage is TRBV7-3 and J usage is TRBJ2-3; 12 nucleotides align to TRBD2. V lost 2 bases and J lost 6; bases outside the gene matches: 9. Germline V gene data show CDR1 as SGHTA and CDR2 as FQGTGA. This CDR3 region has 17 residues. The CDR3 region is CASSLESSGGARDTQYF. CDR3 coding DNA: TGTGCCAGCAGCTTAGAGTCTAGCGGGGGGGCCCGGGATACGCAGTATTTT.

This clone has just one count. The CDR3 region is CASSRARGAYEQYF. The CDR3 nucleotides are TGTGCCAGCAGCCGCGCCAGGGGGGCCTACGAGCAGTACTTC. The chain carries TRBV14 and TRBJ2-7; weak D call: TRBD1 (7 bases). The CDR3 totals 14 residues. Germline V gives CDR1 SGHDN, CDR2 FVKESK. Trimming cost V 4 bases and J 2 bases, with 12 bases left between them.

The rearrangement links TRBV9 to TRBJ2-3; 9 bases map to TRBD2. The germline gives CDR1 SGDLS, CDR2 YYNGEE. Losses at the gene ends were 0 bases for V and 6 bases for J; bases not matched to a gene: 5. The CDR3 extends over 15 amino acids. CDR3 sequence reads: CASSVVRGGRDTQYF. DNA for the CDR3: TGTGCCAGCAGCGTAGTGCGGGGGGGCAGGGATACGCAGTATTTT. Full variable domain (rest looked up from reference TRBV9 and TRBJ2-3): DSGVTQTPKHLITATGQRVTLRCSPRSGDLSVYWYQQSLDQGLQFLIQYYNGEERAKGNILERFSAQQFPDLHSELNLSSLELGDSALYFCASSVVRGGRDTQYFGPGTRLTVL.

This CDR3 is CSAGGGYEQYF. The CDR3 DNA follows: TGCAGCGCCGGGGGGGGGTACGAGCAGTACTTC. The gene calls are TRBV29-1 and TRBJ2-7; 8 bases match TRBD2. CDR3 length: 11 amino acids. Germline loops: CDR1 SQVTM, CDR2 ANQGSEA. V gave up 7 bases and J gave up 4 bases; unmatched junction bases: 3.

The rearrangement joins TRBV9 to TRBJ2-7; D may be TRBD2 (5 bases). The CDR3 totals 15 residues. The germline gives CDR1 SGDLS, CDR2 YYNGEE. V dropped 0 bases and J dropped 2 bases, with 12 bases sitting between them. CDR3 amino acids: CASSVASTPAYEQYF. The CDR3 DNA is TGTGCCAGCAGCGTAGCTAGCACGCCCGCCTACGAGCAGTACTTC.

The V gene is TRBV5-4, the J gene TRBJ2-7, with D possibly being TRBD1 (5 bases). Between the trimmed V and J ends, which lost 2 bases and 2 bases, there was a span of 8 bases. The germline V gene encodes CDR1 SGHNT and CDR2 YYREEE (reference sequence). The CDR3 is 13 residues long. The CDR3 protein is CASSFPGTYEQYF. DNA for the CDR3: TGTGCCAGCAGCTTCCCAGGGACCTACGAGCAGTACTTC.

This rearrangement joins TRBV4-2 to TRBJ1-1; no reliable D call. Trimming stripped 1 base from V and 4 bases from J, with 10 bases between. This CDR3 spans 14 amino acids. CDR1 is LGHNA and CDR2 is YNFKEQ in the germline V gene. The CDR3 coding sequence is TGTGCCAGCAGCCAAGTATCAGTTGCCACTGAAGCTTTCTTT. This encodes CASSQVSVATEAFF.

The rearrangement links TRBV4-3 to TRBJ1-4, with D unclear. Trimming took 4 bases from V and 11 from J, leaving 17 bases between them. The germline gives CDR1 LGHNA, CDR2 YSLEER. The CDR3 sequence is 14 residues long. The CDR3 spells CASSLADIGTKLFF. CDR3 DNA sequence: TGCGCCAGCAGCCTGGCAGACATTGGAACCAAACTGTTTTTT.